The 3 T cell receptor beta chains reported below all come from one sample, sequenced in a study of blood T cell repertoires in COVID-19. The protocol was immunoSEQ multiplex PCR, while the TCRdb copy is restricted to in-frame clones and leaves out a portion. The sample records just over 150,000 clones, approximately 80% being singletons. Sequenced: peripheral blood. These TCRs come from a woman between 45 and 60 years old with acute or convalescent COVID-19.

This clone was counted a single time. This rearrangement joins TRBV7-2 to TRBJ2-1; a possible D gene is TRBD2 (7 bases). Germline V gene sequence: CDR1 SGHTA, CDR2 FQGNSA. CDR3 length equals 16 residues. With 1 base removed from V and 2 bases from J, the gap between germline ends came to 12 bases. CDR3 sequence reads: CASSLGRGGPYNEQFF. The CDR3 nucleotides read TGTGCCAGCAGCTTAGGAAGGGGGGGGCCCTACAATGAGCAGTTCTTC.

The gene calls are TRBV7-6 and TRBJ2-5; 15 bases are shared with TRBD2. CDR1 is SGHVS and CDR2 is FNYEAQ in the germline V gene. J gave up 5 bases and V 2 bases, and 9 bases lay outside the gene matches. The CDR3 consists of 18 residues. The CDR3 nucleotides are TGTGCCAGCAGCTTATGGACTAGCGGGGGGGCTTCGATCGAGACCCAGTACTTC. Translation: CASSLWTSGGASIETQYF.

This rearrangement joins TRBV28 to TRBJ1-6; D is undetermined. Germline V gene data show CDR1 as MDHEN and CDR2 as SYDVKM. V lost 7 bases to trimming and J lost 0 bases, with 4 bases between them. The CDR3 is made up of 13 amino acids. For the CDR3, the DNA is TGTGCCAGCACCTACTCCTATAATTCACCCCTCCACTTT. Amino acid sequence: CASTYSYNSPLHF.